These 29 T cell receptor beta chains came from one sample sequenced in a study of Graves' ophthalmopathy and Graves' hyperthyroidism. Beta-chain TCR CDR3 regions were amplified from RNA transcripts. First-round RT-PCR with HTBI primers preceded a second-round multiplex PCR. TCRdb analysed the multiplex PCR reads with MiXCR anew, one entry per CDR3 protein. The data show roughly 480,000 distinct CDR3 sequences, 13% to 15% seen once. The sequencing input was blood. The receptors originated from a woman between 25 and 40 years old with Graves' ophthalmopathy.

This clonotype was seen repeatedly, ten times or more. The chain couples TRBV5-1 to TRBJ1-2; 7 bases are shared with TRBD1. Losses at the gene ends were 4 bases for V and 6 bases for J; bases not matched to a gene: 9. The CDR3 spans 14 residues. CDR1 is SGHRS, CDR2 YFSETQ, per germline. CDR3 residues: CASSLRGQGDGYTF. The CDR3 region has the DNA TGCGCCAGCAGCCTCAGGGGCCAGGGGGATGGCTACACCTTC.

The table lists this clonotype with many counts. The chain recombines TRBV28 with TRBJ1-2; 11 bases line up with TRBD1. From germline, CDR1 is MDHEN and CDR2 SYDVKM. The CDR3 has 14 amino acids. V gave up 3 bases and J gave up 7 bases; unmatched junction bases: 4. The CDR3 bases are TGTGCCAGCAGTTTGGACAGGGGGCAAAGTGGCTACACCTTC. Protein product: CASSLDRGQSGYTF.

This clonotype was observed at least ten times. The rearrangement uses TRBV4-1 and TRBJ1-6; a weak D match, TRBD1 (5 bases). CDR3 length equals 14 residues. Germline assignment: CDR1 MGHRA and CDR2 YSYEKL. Trimming pared 4 bases from V and 10 bases from J, leaving 14 bases between. The CDR3 DNA follows: TGCGCCAGCAGCCGAGACAGAGGGAAGTCACCCCTCCACTTT. It is translated as CASSRDRGKSPLHF.

The V and J genes are TRBV5-1 and TRBJ2-3; TRBD1 matches 8 bases. Germline V gene sequence: CDR1 SGHRS, CDR2 YFSETQ. CDR3 size: 15 residues. V was clipped by 5 bases and J by 1 base; unmatched bases: 6. CDR3 sequence reads: CASSQDRVGTDTQYF. CDR3 coding DNA: TGCGCCAGCAGTCAGGACAGGGTTGGCACAGATACGCAGTATTTT.

This chain joins TRBV12-3 or TRBV12-4 and TRBJ2-7, with D perhaps TRBD1 (6 bases). V was pared by 6 bases and J by 7 bases, with 16 bases between. This CDR3 region has 13 residues. CDR3 residues: CASSQTDSGEQYF. The CDR3 coding sequence is TGTGCCAGCAGCCAAACGGACAGTGGAGAGCAGTACTTC.

This clonotype came up a few times. This chain connects TRBV7-8 to TRBJ2-5; 8 bases map to TRBD2. Germline CDR1 is SGHVS and CDR2 is FQNEAQ. The CDR3 contains 14 residues. J was trimmed by 7 bases and V by 6 bases; bases with no gene match: 10. CDR3 in amino acids: CASRPGTRGGTQYF. The CDR3 bases are TGTGCCAGCAGACCCGGGACTAGAGGGGGGACCCAGTACTTC.

This clonotype was observed many times. The rearrangement uses TRBV28 and TRBJ1-2; TRBD1 is a possible D gene (5 bases). Trimming took off 4 bases at V and 2 bases at J, with 14 bases between the two ends. CDR3 length equals 15 residues. CDR1 MDHEN and CDR2 SYDVKM come from the germline V gene. CDR3: CASSSPGEGNYGYTF. CDR3 coding DNA: TGTGCCAGCAGTTCCCCCGGGGAGGGGAACTATGGCTACACCTTC.

V is TRBV7-9 and J is TRBJ2-5; 7 nucleotides agree with TRBD2. The V and J ends lost 6 bases and 3 bases, in that order; junction bases with no gene match: 7. The CDR3 has 14 amino acids. Germline CDR1 is SEHNR and CDR2 is FQNEAQ (reference sequence). CDR3: CASRPGLAEETQYF. The DNA of the CDR3 is TGTGCCAGCAGACCAGGGCTAGCGGAAGAGACCCAGTACTTC.

The chain uses TRBV19 and TRBJ1-1; no clear D. V shed 5 bases and J shed 2 bases, with 9 bases lying between them. This CDR3 is 13 amino acids long. Germline CDR1 and CDR2: LNHDA and SQIVND (reference sequence). The DNA of the CDR3 is TGTGCCAGTAGTGGGGTCTTCAACACTGAAGCTTTCTTT. It translates to CASSGVFNTEAFF.

In this sample, this clonotype turned up many times. This chain joins TRBV6-1 and TRBJ1-3; TRBD1 matches 9 bases. J gave up 0 bases and V 6 bases, and 3 bases lay outside the gene matches. The length of the CDR3 is 15 residues. CDR1 is MNHNS and CDR2 is SASEGT in the germline V gene. In DNA form, the CDR3 reads TGTGCCAGCAGGCCGACAGGGGGCTCTGGAAACACCATATATTTT. Translated: CASRPTGGSGNTIYF.

This clonotype was seen repeatedly, ten times or more. The chain employs TRBV6-5 and TRBJ1-2; TRBD1 matches 9 bases. The CDR3 contains 13 residues. The V gene's germline CDR1 is MNHEY and CDR2 SVGAGI. With 6 bases clipped from V and 8 bases from J, the junction kept 7 bases outside the gene matches. CDR3 sequence reads: CASSPGTGFGYTF. CDR3 bases: TGTGCCAGCAGCCCCGGGACAGGGTTCGGCTACACCTTC.

This clonotype was counted ten times or more. This chain connects TRBV5-1 to TRBJ2-2; D not resolved. The CDR3 runs to 12 residues. V lost 0 bases, J lost 8 bases, and 5 bases lay in between. CDR1 is SGHRS and CDR2 is YFSETQ in the germline V gene. CDR3 residues: CASSLARGELFF. DNA of the CDR3: TGCGCCAGCAGCTTGGCCAGAGGGGAGCTGTTTTTT.

In this sample, this clonotype turned up many times. The chain recombines TRBV20-1 with TRBJ1-5, with 7 positions matching TRBD1. This CDR3 comprises 14 residues. Germline V gives CDR1 DFQATT, CDR2 SNEGSKA (reference sequence). With V trimmed by 3 bases and J by 5 bases, 7 bases remained unmatched. DNA of the CDR3: TGCAGTGCTAGGGAAGACAGGGATTATCAGCCCCAGCATTTT. Protein product: CSAREDRDYQPQHF.

This clonotype came up many times. The chain uses TRBV28 and TRBJ1-6; D is ambiguous. Trimming shortened V by 4 bases and J by 5 bases, and 9 bases separated the two germline ends. The CDR3 is 14 amino acids. The V gene's germline CDR1 is MDHEN and CDR2 SYDVKM. This CDR3 reads CASSYPDHNSPLHF. For the CDR3, the DNA is TGTGCCAGCAGTTACCCGGATCATAATTCACCCCTCCACTTT. Looking up the rest from reference TRBV28 and TRBJ1-6 gives the full variable domain: DVKVTQSSRYLVKRTGEKVFLECVQDMDHENMFWYRQDPGLGLRLIYFSYDVKMKEKGDIPEGYSVSREKKERFSLILESASTNQTSMYLCASSYPDHNSPLHFGNGTRLTVT.

This clonotype was found many times. The chain recombines TRBV7-6 with TRBJ1-1; tentative D call: TRBD1 (6 bases). The ends were cut back, 6 bases at V and 1 base at J, with 15 bases in the middle. The CDR3 sequence is 15 residues long. CDR1 is SGHVS and CDR2 is FNYEAQ in the germline V gene. Here the CDR3 DNA reads TGTGCCAGCAGAACACTCCAGGGGACGAACACTGAAGCTTTCTTT. It codes for CASRTLQGTNTEAFF.

In its sample, this clonotype was seen many times. This chain uses TRBV20-1 with TRBJ2-7; 10 bases agree with TRBD2. The junction had 6 bases not matched to a gene; V was cut back by 0 bases and J by 4 bases. CDR1 and CDR2 from the germline V gene are DFQATT and SNEGSKA (reference sequence). This CDR3 is built from 15 residues. For the CDR3, the DNA is TGCAGTGCTAGAGATACGGGACTAGCGTTTTACGAGCAGTACTTC. Amino acids: CSARDTGLAFYEQYF.

This chain links TRBV12-3 or TRBV12-4 with TRBJ1-1, with D perhaps matching TRBD1 (5 bases). The CDR3 has 13 residues. The V end was cut by 2 bases, the J end by 8 bases, with 12 bases between. CDR3 residues: CASSLSYWGEAFF. CDR3 DNA sequence: TGTGCCAGCAGTTTAAGTTATTGGGGCGAAGCTTTCTTT.

This clonotype came up many times. The CDR3 sequence: CASRLTGDGQYF. CDR3 in DNA: TGTGCCAGCAGGTTAACAGGGGATGGGCAGTACTTC. This chain uses TRBV28 with TRBJ2-7; TRBD1 agrees at 7 bases. Germline lookup yields CDR1 MDHEN and CDR2 SYDVKM. The CDR3 length is 12 residues. The V segment lost 6 bases and the J segment 9 bases; nucleotides outside the gene matches: 8.

In its sample, this clonotype was seen many times. V is TRBV15 and J is TRBJ2-7, with 8 bases that match TRBD1. The CDR3 is 14 residues long. J was trimmed by 4 bases and V by 5 bases; bases with no gene match: 7. The germline V gene has CDR1 LNHNV and CDR2 YYDKDF (reference sequence). This CDR3 reads CATSRTGSLYEQYF. CDR3 coding DNA: TGTGCCACCAGCCGGACAGGGAGTTTATACGAGCAGTACTTC. The full variable domain, completed using reference TRBV15 and TRBJ2-7, is DAMVIQNPRYQVTQFGKPVTLSCSQTLNHNVMYWYQQKSSQAPKLLFHYYDKDFNNEADTPDNFQSRRPNTSFCFLDIRSPGLGDTAMYLCATSRTGSLYEQYFGPGTRLTVT.

There are many counts of this clonotype. The chain carries TRBV2 and TRBJ1-6, with D tentatively TRBD1 (5 bases). Between the trimmed V and J ends, which lost 8 bases and 0 bases, there was a span of 11 bases. The CDR3 is 15 amino acids. Per the germline V gene, CDR1 is SNHLY and CDR2 is FYNNEI. CDR3 protein: CASRRDGSYNSPLHF. DNA of the CDR3: TGTGCCAGCCGCCGGGACGGCTCCTATAATTCACCCCTCCACTTT.

This clonotype was seen at least ten times. This chain joins TRBV10-3 and TRBJ2-7; no clear D. V lost 5 bases, J lost 2 bases, and 13 bases lay in between. From germline, CDR1 is ENHRY and CDR2 SYGVKD. This CDR3 is built from 14 residues. CDR3 in DNA: TGTGCCATCAGTCTACATGGAGAAACCTACGAGCAGTACTTC. Amino acid sequence: CAISLHGETYEQYF.

This clonotype was seen ten or more times. The chain recombines TRBV6-5 with TRBJ1-1, with D possibly matching TRBD1 (5 bases). V was shortened by 6 bases and J by 3 bases, with 11 bases between the two germline ends. CDR1 is MNHEY, CDR2 SVGAGI, per germline. The CDR3 sequence is 13 residues long. Here the CDR3 DNA reads TGTGCCAGCAGGAGGGGACGAGACACTGAAGCTTTCTTT. Amino acids: CASRRGRDTEAFF.

This clonotype was detected ten times or more. This chain joins TRBV30 and TRBJ2-7; TRBD1 matches 9 bases. After removal of 5 bases from V and 3 bases from J, the junction contained 2 bases not matched to a gene. The CDR3 has 12 amino acids. Germline V gene lookup returns CDR1 GTSNPN and CDR2 SVGIG (reference sequence). CDR3: CAWWTGDYEQYF. DNA of the CDR3: TGTGCCTGGTGGACAGGGGACTACGAGCAGTACTTC.

This clonotype was recorded many times. The V and J genes are TRBV15 and TRBJ1-1, with D hard to call. This CDR3 is 14 amino acids long. Germline CDR1 and CDR2: LNHNV and YYDKDF (reference sequence). V lost 8 bases to trimming and J lost 5 bases, with 18 bases between them. DNA for the CDR3: TGTGCCACCTCCTCCCCGGCCCTGGGAACTGAAGCTTTCTTT. Its protein product is CATSSPALGTEAFF.

The gene calls are TRBV12-3 or TRBV12-4 and TRBJ2-5, with D hard to call. This CDR3 has 13 residues. With 5 bases removed from V and 3 bases from J, the gap between germline ends came to 10 bases. CDR3 residues: CASSRLGEETQYF. The CDR3 nucleotides read TGTGCCAGCAGTCGGCTTGGGGAAGAGACCCAGTACTTC.

This clonotype occurred many times. J is TRBJ2-7 and V is TRBV6-1, with 7 bases fitting TRBD2. The germline CDR1 and CDR2 sequences are MNHNS and SASEGT. The J segment lost 0 bases and the V segment lost 6 bases, leaving 8 bases of the junction unmatched. This CDR3 has 15 residues. The CDR3 here is CASREGGSPSYEQYF. For the CDR3, the DNA is TGTGCCAGCAGGGAGGGCGGGAGTCCCTCCTACGAGCAGTACTTC.

This clonotype came up many times. This chain links TRBV6-1 with TRBJ2-2, with TRBD1 as a possible D gene (5 bases). From germline, CDR1 is MNHNS and CDR2 SASEGT. The CDR3 totals 15 residues. V was pared by 2 bases and J by 1 base, with 8 bases between. DNA for the CDR3: TGTGCCAGCAGTGAAAGGGGCCGGAACACCGGGGAGCTGTTTTTT. It is translated as CASSERGRNTGELFF.

This clonotype was picked up many times. This chain links TRBV7-9 with TRBJ2-7; 7 bases fit TRBD1. The CDR3 is made up of 15 amino acids. From germline, CDR1 is SEHNR and CDR2 FQNEAQ (reference sequence). V shed 0 bases and J 1 base; nucleotides not matched to a gene: 3. CDR3 in amino acids: CASSLARQGSYEQYF. In DNA form, the CDR3 reads TGTGCCAGCAGCTTAGCTCGACAGGGATCCTACGAGCAGTACTTC.

This clonotype was recorded many times. The CDR3, as DNA: TGTGCCACCGAGGACAGTGGGGAATACGAGCAGTACTTC. It encodes CATEDSGEYEQYF. The V and J genes are TRBV6-5 and TRBJ2-7; possibly TRBD1 for D (6 bases). V was cut by 10 bases and J by 4 bases, with 17 bases left in between. This CDR3 has 13 residues. Per germline, CDR1 MNHEY and CDR2 SVGAGI.